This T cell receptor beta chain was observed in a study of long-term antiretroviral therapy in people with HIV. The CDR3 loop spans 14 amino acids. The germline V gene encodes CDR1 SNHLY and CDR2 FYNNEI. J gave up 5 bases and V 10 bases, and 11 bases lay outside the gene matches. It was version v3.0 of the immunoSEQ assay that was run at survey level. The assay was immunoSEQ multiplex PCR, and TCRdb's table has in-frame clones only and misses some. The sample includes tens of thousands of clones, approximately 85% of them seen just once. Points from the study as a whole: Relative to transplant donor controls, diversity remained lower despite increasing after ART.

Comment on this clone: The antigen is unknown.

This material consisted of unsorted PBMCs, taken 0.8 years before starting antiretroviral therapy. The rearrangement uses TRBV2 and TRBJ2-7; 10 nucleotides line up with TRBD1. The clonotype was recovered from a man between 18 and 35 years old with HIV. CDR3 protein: CANKKPGQGHEQYF. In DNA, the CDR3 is TGTGCCAACAAGAAGCCGGGACAGGGGCACGAGCAGTACTTC.